A single sample gave rise to the 23 T cell receptor beta chains below, sequenced in a study of response to subunit inactivated influenza vaccine. From the RT-PCR reads, TCRdb called clonotypes with MiXCR, one entry per CDR3 protein. The sample lists some 640,000 distinct CDR3 sequences; more than 11% were seen once. The sequencing used PBMCs from blood, collected less than 15 days before vaccination. The receptors stem from a man aged 45-60 years who received an inactivated influenza vaccine.

The chain joins TRBV18 to TRBJ2-1, with D maybe TRBD2 (5 bases). The germline gives CDR1 KGHSH, CDR2 LQKENI. V was clipped by 3 bases and J by 10 bases, with 25 bases between them. This CDR3 region has 17 residues. CDR3 sequence reads: CASSPPSSSSSPSEQFF. CDR3 nucleotides: TGTGCCAGCTCACCTCCTTCAAGTTCTAGCAGCCCATCAGAGCAGTTCTTC.

In its sample, this clonotype was seen a few times. The chain couples TRBV12-3 or TRBV12-4 to TRBJ1-1; tentatively, D is TRBD1 (5 bases). V lost 5 bases, J lost 3 bases, and 7 bases lay in between. The CDR3 runs 12 residues. In nucleotides, the CDR3 is TGTGCCAGCAGTACAGGTCACACTGAAGCTTTCTTT. Amino acids: CASSTGHTEAFF.

The chain joins TRBV20-1 to TRBJ2-3; 9 bases align to TRBD2. The CDR3 length is 17 residues. Germline V gene data show CDR1 as DFQATT and CDR2 as SNEGSKA (reference sequence). V lost 0 bases, J lost 6 bases, and 13 bases stayed unmatched. CDR3 in amino acids: CSARDSGLAGRRDTQYF. CDR3 coding DNA: TGCAGTGCTAGAGATTCCGGGCTAGCGGGAAGAAGGGATACGCAGTATTTT.

This chain connects TRBV7-6 to TRBJ1-2, with a possible D match to TRBD1 (5 bases). Germline V gene lookup returns CDR1 SGHVS and CDR2 FNYEAQ. V was cut by 5 bases and J by 4 bases, with 17 bases left in between. The CDR3 contains 15 residues. CDR3 sequence reads: CASSRGTDRSYGYTF. DNA for the CDR3: TGTGCCAGCAGCAGAGGGACGGACCGATCCTATGGCTACACCTTC.

This clonotype was seen at least ten times. The V and J genes are TRBV28 and TRBJ1-6; D is unclear. Germline assignment: CDR1 MDHEN and CDR2 SYDVKM. The CDR3 sequence is 13 residues long. Trimming stripped 3 bases from V and 11 bases from J, with 11 bases between. The CDR3 spells CASSFMNGAPLHF. The CDR3 nucleotides read TGTGCCAGCAGTTTCATGAACGGGGCACCCCTCCACTTT.

The V call is TRBV4-3, the J call TRBJ2-2; 13 bases align to TRBD2. The V gene end was trimmed by 4 bases and the J gene end by 5 bases; junction bases not matched to a gene: 13. This CDR3 region has 19 residues. Germline V CDR1 and CDR2: LGHNA, YSLEER. CDR3: CASSLTGTSGTPGTGELFF. In nucleotides, the CDR3 is TGCGCCAGCAGCCTGACCGGGACTAGCGGGACTCCGGGTACCGGGGAGCTGTTTTTT.

This clonotype appeared many times. V and J are TRBV20-1 and TRBJ1-5, with 11 bases identical to TRBD1. This CDR3 contains 14 residues. The V and J ends lost 5 bases and 2 bases, in that order; junction bases with no gene match: 2. Germline V CDR1 and CDR2: DFQATT, SNEGSKA (reference sequence). This chain's CDR3 is CSAGTGGGNQPQHF. The DNA of the CDR3 is TGCAGTGCTGGGACAGGGGGTGGCAATCAGCCCCAGCATTTT.

The rearrangement links TRBV6-1 to TRBJ1-1, with D unclear. Deletions cut 6 bases from V and 4 bases from J, with 15 bases between. This CDR3 has 14 amino acids. The germline CDR1 and CDR2 sequences are MNHNS and SASEGT. CDR3 in DNA: TGTGCCAGCAGAGCCTCGGGGTTCGGCACTGAAGCTTTCTTT. Translated, it gives CASRASGFGTEAFF.

This clonotype was detected only a few times. The chain joins TRBV2 to TRBJ2-7; 7 bases are a match to TRBD2. CDR3 length equals 14 residues. Germline lookup yields CDR1 SNHLY and CDR2 FYNNEI. CDR3 nucleotides: TGTGCAGGAGGCGGGGGAACATTAGGGTACGAGCAGTACTTC. Residues: CAGGGGTLGYEQYF.

This clonotype was counted only a few times. The chain joins TRBV7-9 to TRBJ1-6, with D possibly being TRBD1 (5 bases). Germline V gene lookup returns CDR1 SEHNR and CDR2 FQNEAQ (reference sequence). V gave up 6 bases and J gave up 0 bases, with 12 bases separating them. The CDR3 runs 16 residues. CDR3 sequence: CASRGLTGSYNSPLHF. The CDR3 nucleotides are TGTGCCAGCAGGGGGCTCACGGGCTCCTATAATTCACCCCTCCACTTT.

The V gene is TRBV30, the J gene TRBJ2-2; D is perhaps TRBD1 (5 bases). V dropped 0 bases and J dropped 6 bases, with 5 bases sitting between them. Per the germline V gene, CDR1 is GTSNPN and CDR2 is SVGIG (reference sequence). This CDR3 spans 12 amino acids. The CDR3 DNA reads as TGTGCCTGGAGTGTAGGGGCCGGGGAGCTGTTTTTT. Translating it yields CAWSVGAGELFF. Variable domain in full (rest from reference TRBV30 and TRBJ2-2): SQTIHQWPATLVQPVGSPLSLECTVEGTSNPNLYWYRQAAGRGLQLLFYSVGIGQISSEVPQNLSASRPQDRQFILSSKKLLLSDSGFYLCAWSVGAGELFFGEGSRLTVL.

There are many counts of this clonotype. V usage is TRBV6-2 or TRBV6-3 and J usage is TRBJ1-2; D gene unclear. This CDR3 has 13 amino acids. Germline CDR1 MNHEY, CDR2 SVGEGT. The V and J ends lost 3 bases and 4 bases respectively, with 9 bases between them. The CDR3 DNA reads TGTGCCAGCAGTTATTCCCTCGGCTATGGCTACACCTTC. This encodes CASSYSLGYGYTF.

The chain's CDR3 is CASSIGEGYGYTF. Here the CDR3 DNA reads TGTGCCAGTAGTATCGGGGAAGGCTATGGCTACACCTTC. This sequence joins TRBV19 and TRBJ1-2; no definite D call. Looked up from germline, CDR1 is LNHDA and CDR2 is SQIVND (reference sequence). The length of the CDR3 is 13 residues. Trimming took off 3 bases at V and 4 bases at J, with 9 bases between the two ends.

This clonotype turned up a few times. V gene TRBV7-2 combines with J gene TRBJ1-2; a weak D match, TRBD1 (5 bases). The V gene's germline CDR1 is SGHTA and CDR2 FQGNSA. V lost 1 base to trimming and J lost 7 bases, with 10 bases between them. The CDR3 spans 13 residues. CDR3 DNA sequence: TGTGCCAGCAGCTTAGACGGGGGTGTTGGCTACACCTTC. As protein: CASSLDGGVGYTF.

This chain links TRBV27 with TRBJ1-5; 8 nucleotides line up with TRBD1. Germline V CDR1 and CDR2: MNHEY, SMNVEV (reference sequence). CDR3 length: 14 residues. V shed 5 bases, J shed 6 bases, and the junction held 6 bases outside the gene matches. The DNA of the CDR3 is TGTGCCAGCAGTAAACGGACAGGGAGTCAGCCCCAGCATTTT. Encoded protein: CASSKRTGSQPQHF.

The rearrangement links TRBV15 to TRBJ2-1, with 12 bases identical to TRBD2. The germline V gene encodes CDR1 LNHNV and CDR2 YYDKDF (reference sequence). The trim removed 7 bases at V and 7 bases at J, leaving 8 bases unmatched. The CDR3 is made up of 15 amino acids. In DNA, the CDR3 is TGTGCCACCATCAAACTAGCGGGAGGAAGGAATGAGCAGTTCTTC. As protein: CATIKLAGGRNEQFF.

The table lists this clonotype with a few counts. The chain uses TRBV6-2 or TRBV6-3 and TRBJ2-5, with D perhaps TRBD2 (5 bases). CDR3 length: 15 residues. Trimming shortened V by 6 bases and J by 4 bases, and 18 bases separated the two germline ends. Looked up from germline, CDR1 is MNHEY and CDR2 is SVGEGT. CDR3 sequence reads: CASSRPSLRGETQYF. The DNA of the CDR3 is TGTGCCAGCAGCCGACCGAGCCTCCGGGGAGAGACCCAGTACTTC.

The chain links TRBV19 to TRBJ2-1; no firm D call. CDR1 and CDR2 from the germline V gene are LNHDA and SQIVND (reference sequence). The CDR3 runs to 14 residues. V lost 0 bases and J 13 bases, leaving 16 bases between the germline ends. The CDR3 DNA sequence: TGTGCCAGTAGTATAGATCTATCTTCCCTGGCCCAGTTCTTC. Residues: CASSIDLSSLAQFF.

The rearrangement links TRBV10-3 to TRBJ2-5; D not resolved. This CDR3 is built from 14 residues. Looked up from germline, CDR1 is ENHRY and CDR2 is SYGVKD. Trimming left V 0 bases short and J 5 bases short, with 10 bases between. The CDR3 DNA follows: TGTGCCATCAGTGAGTCGGCCAGGACGGAGACCCAGTACTTC. As protein: CAISESARTETQYF.

This clonotype was observed a handful of times. The V and J genes are TRBV7-3 and TRBJ2-1; 8 bases map to TRBD2. The CDR3 sequence is 15 residues long. The J segment lost 2 bases and the V segment lost 3 bases, leaving 3 bases of the junction unmatched. CDR1 and CDR2 from the germline V gene are SGHTA and FQGTGA. The CDR3 region is CASSFRAGAYNEQFF. CDR3 coding DNA: TGTGCCAGCAGCTTCCGAGCGGGGGCCTACAATGAGCAGTTCTTC.

V is TRBV18 and J is TRBJ2-3; 11 bases align to TRBD2. CDR3 length: 16 residues. Germline V gene lookup returns CDR1 KGHSH and CDR2 LQKENI. Trimming cost V 6 bases and J 3 bases; bases outside gene matches: 8. CDR3 sequence (DNA): TGTGCCAGCTCCTCCTCTAGACTAGCGGGAACAGATACGCAGTATTTT. As protein: CASSSSRLAGTDTQYF.

A remark on this clonotype: A much larger clone lies a single base off, so this may be a read error. The chain joins TRBV2 to TRBJ1-1; no reliable D call. This CDR3 spans 11 amino acids. Germline V gene sequence: CDR1 SNHLY, CDR2 FYNNEI. V lost 3 bases to trimming and J lost 4 bases, with 3 bases between them. The CDR3 sequence: CASSDFTEAFF. CDR3 coding DNA: TGTGCCAGCAGTGATTTCACTGAAGCTTTCTTT. Full variable domain (missing parts from reference TRBV2 and TRBJ1-1): EPEVTQTPSHQVTQMGQEVILRCVPISNHLYFYWYRQILGQKVEFLVSFYNNEISEKSEIFDDQFSVERPDGSNFTLKIRSTKLEDSAMYFCASSDFTEAFFGQGTRLTVV.

This clonotype has just a few counts. The chain links TRBV7-2 to TRBJ2-3, with TRBD2 matching over 7 bases. Germline CDR1 reads SGHTA; CDR2 reads FQGNSA. The length of the CDR3 is 15 residues. J gave up 4 bases and V 5 bases, and 9 bases lay outside the gene matches. The CDR3 region has the DNA TGTGCCAGCAGCGCAAGGGCGGGAGCCTCAGATACGCAGTATTTT. As protein: CASSARAGASDTQYF.